The entry that follows covers one T cell receptor beta chain sequence. The V gene lost 2 bases and the J gene lost 2 bases, with 7 bases spanning the gap. The CDR3 totals 13 residues. Germline V lookup: CDR1 MRHNA, CDR2 SNTAGT. This sample is part of a study of T cells after yellow fever vaccination. TCRdb recomputed calls from the 5' RACE reads with MiXCR, one row per CDR3 protein. The data show 150,000 to 200,000 distinct CDR3 sequences, about 11% seen once. The sequence derives from a man younger than 35 who received the YFV17D yellow fever vaccine. Here the sequenced sample was CD8+ T cells sorted from PBMCs, taken 15 days after the yellow fever booster vaccination. The chain is built from TRBV6-4 and TRBJ2-7, with no clear D. The CDR3 DNA is TGTGCCAGCAGTGACCCTTTGACCTACGAGCAGTACTTC. Its protein is CASSDPLTYEQYF.